Shown below are 10 T cell receptor beta chains from a single sample sequenced in a study of T cell responses to AZD1222 COVID-19 vaccine. Some clones are missing from TCRdb's copy, which holds only in-frame ones; the method was immunoSEQ multiplex PCR. The repertoire includes some 140,000 clones, around 89% of them detected once, and less than 3.5% sits in the top ten. This specimen was peripheral blood, taken on day 0 of AZD1222 vaccination. The receptors come from an adult in good health.

The gene calls are TRBV9 and TRBJ2-3; 13 positions agree with TRBD2. Germline V gene sequence: CDR1 SGDLS, CDR2 YYNGEE. Trimming removed 4 bases from V and 0 bases from J; junction bases left unmatched: 5. This CDR3 contains 17 residues. The CDR3 DNA follows: TGTGCCAGCAGCTCGACTAGCGGGGGGCCTAGCACAGATACGCAGTATTTT. Its translation is CASSSTSGGPSTDTQYF.

The chain joins TRBV7-8 to TRBJ1-6, with D unresolved. The CDR3 loop spans 12 amino acids. The V and J ends lost 7 bases and 12 bases respectively, with 13 bases between them. Germline V gene lookup returns CDR1 SGHVS and CDR2 FQNEAQ. The DNA of the CDR3 is TGTGCCAGCACCCAGAACCGGGAACCCCTCCACTTT. This gives the protein CASTQNREPLHF.

The chain links TRBV29-1 to TRBJ1-1; D is undetermined. The CDR3 has 10 amino acids. Germline V gives CDR1 SQVTM, CDR2 ANQGSEA. Trimming cost V 2 bases and J 5 bases, with 3 bases left between them. The chain's CDR3 is CSVERTEAFF. Written as DNA, the CDR3 is TGCAGCGTTGAAAGGACTGAAGCTTTCTTT.

This clone was recorded only once. The chain combines TRBV7-2 with TRBJ1-1, with TRBD1 matching over 7 bases. Per the germline V gene, CDR1 is SGHTA and CDR2 is FQGNSA. This CDR3 is built from 15 residues. V lost 7 bases, J lost 5 bases, and 13 bases stayed unmatched. The CDR3 loop reads CASTEEWRGRTEAFF. The DNA of the CDR3 is TGTGCCAGCACCGAGGAGTGGAGGGGGCGGACTGAAGCTTTCTTT.

CDR3 residues: CASSFTLAGFSYEQYF. The CDR3 nucleotides are TGTGCCAGCAGCTTTACCCTAGCGGGGTTCTCCTACGAGCAGTACTTC. This chain uses TRBV5-4 with TRBJ2-7; 9 nucleotides agree with TRBD2. CDR3 size: 16 residues. Germline V gene sequence: CDR1 SGHNT, CDR2 YYREEE (reference sequence). The V segment lost 2 bases and the J segment 0 bases; nucleotides outside the gene matches: 6. Variable domain in full (rest from reference TRBV5-4 and TRBJ2-7): ETGVTQSPTHLIKTRGQQVTLRCSSQSGHNTVSWYQQALGQGPQFIFQYYREEENGRGNFPPRFSGLQFPNYSSELNVNALELDDSALYLCASSFTLAGFSYEQYFGPGTRLTVT.

The rearrangement links TRBV28 to TRBJ1-2, with TRBD1 matching over 9 bases. This CDR3 is 14 amino acids long. Germline values: CDR1 MDHEN, CDR2 SYDVKM. The V gene end was trimmed by 5 bases and the J gene end by 2 bases; junction bases not matched to a gene: 3. CDR3 residues: CASSGGTGNYGYTF. DNA of the CDR3: TGTGCCAGCAGTGGCGGGACAGGGAACTATGGCTACACCTTC.

The chain has TRBV15 and TRBJ1-6, with D possibly TRBD1 on 5 matching bases. CDR3 length: 13 residues. Germline CDR1 is LNHNV and CDR2 is YYDKDF (reference sequence). Trimming pared 0 bases from V and 12 bases from J, leaving 9 bases between. The chain's CDR3 is CATSRDRGEPLHF. The DNA for the CDR3 is TGTGCCACCAGCAGAGATCGGGGGGAACCCCTCCACTTT.

The chain recombines TRBV7-8 with TRBJ1-2; TRBD1 matches at 7 bases. Germline V gives CDR1 SGHVS, CDR2 FQNEAQ. V shed 5 bases, J shed 6 bases, and the junction held 9 bases outside the gene matches. The CDR3 has 14 residues. This CDR3 reads CASSPDREGDGYTF. Written as DNA, the CDR3 is TGTGCCAGCAGCCCCGACAGGGAAGGGGATGGCTACACCTTC.

This clone was observed once. This chain connects TRBV7-6 to TRBJ2-1; TRBD1 is a possible D gene (6 bases). The CDR3 length is 15 residues. Trimming took 5 bases from V and 7 from J, leaving 18 bases between them. CDR1 SGHVS and CDR2 FNYEAQ come from the germline V gene. CDR3 coding DNA: TGTGCCAGCAGCCTGGGGGCAGGGCCCTGGAATGAGCAGTTCTTC. Translated, it gives CASSLGAGPWNEQFF.

The CDR3 DNA reads as TGTGCCAGCAGCCAAGATCGAGGGGGCCGTAGTGAAAAACTGTTTTTT. It is translated as CASSQDRGGRSEKLFF. The chain carries TRBV3-1 (or the pseudogene TRBV3-2) and TRBJ1-4, with 7 nucleotides matching TRBD1. From germline, CDR1 is LGHDT and CDR2 YNNKEL (reference sequence). This CDR3 is built from 16 residues. V shed 0 bases and J 7 bases; nucleotides not matched to a gene: 8.